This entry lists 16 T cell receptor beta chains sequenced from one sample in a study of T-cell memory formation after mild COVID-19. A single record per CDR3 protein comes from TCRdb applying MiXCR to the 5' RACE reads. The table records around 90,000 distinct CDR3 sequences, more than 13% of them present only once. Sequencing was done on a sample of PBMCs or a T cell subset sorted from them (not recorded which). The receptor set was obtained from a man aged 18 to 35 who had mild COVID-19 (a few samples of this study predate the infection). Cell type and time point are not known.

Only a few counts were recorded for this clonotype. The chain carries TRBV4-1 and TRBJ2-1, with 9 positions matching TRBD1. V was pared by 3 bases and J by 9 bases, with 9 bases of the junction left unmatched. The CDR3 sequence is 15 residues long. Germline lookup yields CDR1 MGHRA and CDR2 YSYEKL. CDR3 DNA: TGCGCCAGCAGCCACGAGGACAGGGGAGCGGTTGAGCAGTTCTTC. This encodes CASSHEDRGAVEQFF.

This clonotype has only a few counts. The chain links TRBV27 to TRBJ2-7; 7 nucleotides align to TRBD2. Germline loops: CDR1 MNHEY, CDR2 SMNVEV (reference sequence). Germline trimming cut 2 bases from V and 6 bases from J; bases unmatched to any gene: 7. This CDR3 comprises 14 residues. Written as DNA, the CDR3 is TGTGCCAGCAGTTTAAGGGCGGGAGTCTTCGAGCAGTACTTC. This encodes CASSLRAGVFEQYF.

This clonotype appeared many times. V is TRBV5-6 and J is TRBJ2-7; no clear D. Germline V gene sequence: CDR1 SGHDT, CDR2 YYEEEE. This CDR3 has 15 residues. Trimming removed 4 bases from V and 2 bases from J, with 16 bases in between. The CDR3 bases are TGTGCCAGCAGCCGCCCCCTGTCAGGCACCTACGAGCAGTACGTC. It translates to CASSRPLSGTYEQYV.

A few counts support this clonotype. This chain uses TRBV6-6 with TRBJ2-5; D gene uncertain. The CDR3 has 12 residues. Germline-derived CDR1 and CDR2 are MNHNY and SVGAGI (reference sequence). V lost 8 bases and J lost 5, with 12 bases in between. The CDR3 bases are TGTGCCAGCGGTCTACCTCCCGAGACCCAGTACTTC. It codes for CASGLPPETQYF.

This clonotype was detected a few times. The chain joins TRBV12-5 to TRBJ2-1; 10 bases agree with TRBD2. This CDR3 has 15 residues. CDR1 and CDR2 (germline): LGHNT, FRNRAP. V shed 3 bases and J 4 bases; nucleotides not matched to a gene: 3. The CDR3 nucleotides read TGTGCTAGTGGTTTCCTACTAGCGGGGTACAATGAGCAGTTCTTC. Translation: CASGFLLAGYNEQFF.

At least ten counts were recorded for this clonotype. The CDR3 DNA reads as TGTGCCAGCAGCTCCATAGATCCGGACAGGGGGATCTATGGCTACACCTTC. Its protein is CASSSIDPDRGIYGYTF. The chain employs TRBV7-9 and TRBJ1-2, with TRBD1 matching over 10 bases. The CDR3 loop spans 17 amino acids. The germline V gene encodes CDR1 SEHNR and CDR2 FQNEAQ (reference sequence). V was pared by 4 bases and J by 4 bases, with 12 bases of the junction left unmatched.

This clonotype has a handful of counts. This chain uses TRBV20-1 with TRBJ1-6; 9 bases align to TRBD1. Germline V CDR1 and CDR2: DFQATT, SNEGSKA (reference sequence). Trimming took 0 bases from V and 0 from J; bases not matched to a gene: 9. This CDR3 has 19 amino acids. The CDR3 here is CSAREVGTGFSSYNSPLHF. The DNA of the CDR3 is TGCAGTGCTAGAGAAGTTGGGACAGGGTTTAGCTCCTATAATTCACCCCTCCACTTT.

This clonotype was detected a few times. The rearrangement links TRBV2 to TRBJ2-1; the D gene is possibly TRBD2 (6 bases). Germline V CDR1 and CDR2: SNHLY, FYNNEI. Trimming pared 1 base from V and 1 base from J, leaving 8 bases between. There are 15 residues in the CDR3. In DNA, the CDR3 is TGTGCCAGCAGTGAAGGGGCGGGGTCCTACAATGAGCAGTTCTTC. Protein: CASSEGAGSYNEQFF.

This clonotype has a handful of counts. This CDR3 reads CASSLVGRETFF. The CDR3 DNA follows: TGTGCCAGCAGCTTGGTGGGCAGGGAAACTTTCTTT. The chain recombines TRBV5-6 with TRBJ1-1, with D tentatively TRBD1 (5 bases). CDR1 is SGHDT and CDR2 is YYEEEE in the germline V gene. The CDR3 consists of 12 residues. V lost 0 bases and J 12 bases, leaving 12 bases between the germline ends.

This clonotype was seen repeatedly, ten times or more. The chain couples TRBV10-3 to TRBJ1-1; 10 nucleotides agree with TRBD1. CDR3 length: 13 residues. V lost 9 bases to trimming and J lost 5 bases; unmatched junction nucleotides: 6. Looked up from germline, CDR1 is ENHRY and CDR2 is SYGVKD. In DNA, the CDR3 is TGTGCCATGGGACAGGGGAGTCGTACTGAAGCTTTCTTT. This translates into CAMGQGSRTEAFF.

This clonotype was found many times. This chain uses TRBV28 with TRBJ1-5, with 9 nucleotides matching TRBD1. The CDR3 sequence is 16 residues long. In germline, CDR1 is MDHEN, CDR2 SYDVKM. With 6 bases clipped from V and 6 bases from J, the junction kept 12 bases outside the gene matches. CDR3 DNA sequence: TGTGCCAGCAGCTCCCTTCGGACAGGGGTTGTTCAGCCCCAGCATTTT. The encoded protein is CASSSLRTGVVQPQHF.

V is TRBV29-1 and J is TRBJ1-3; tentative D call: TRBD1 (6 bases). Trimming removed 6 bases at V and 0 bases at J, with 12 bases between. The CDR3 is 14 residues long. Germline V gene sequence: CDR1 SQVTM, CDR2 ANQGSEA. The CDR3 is CSVEGGGSGNTIYF. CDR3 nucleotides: TGCAGCGTCGAGGGGGGGGGCTCTGGAAACACCATATATTTT.

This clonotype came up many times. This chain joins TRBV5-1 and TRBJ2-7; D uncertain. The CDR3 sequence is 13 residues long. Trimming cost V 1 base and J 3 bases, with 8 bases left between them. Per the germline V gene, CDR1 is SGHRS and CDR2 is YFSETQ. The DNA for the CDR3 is TGCGCCAGCAGCTTGACCGACAACTACGAGCAGTACTTC. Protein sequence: CASSLTDNYEQYF. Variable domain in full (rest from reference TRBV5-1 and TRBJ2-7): KAGVTQTPRYLIKTRGQQVTLSCSPISGHRSVSWYQQTPGQGLQFLFEYFSETQRNKGNFPGRFSGRQFSNSRSEMNVSTLELGDSALYLCASSLTDNYEQYFGPGTRLTVT.

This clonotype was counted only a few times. CDR3 sequence reads: CASSDSGRATDTQYF. The CDR3 DNA is TGTGCCAGCAGTGACTCTGGCAGGGCCACAGATACGCAGTATTTT. V and J are TRBV6-4 and TRBJ2-3, with a weak D call TRBD1 (5 bases). Germline V gene sequence: CDR1 MRHNA, CDR2 SNTAGT. The CDR3 has 15 residues. The V end was cut by 0 bases, the J end by 2 bases, with 9 bases between.

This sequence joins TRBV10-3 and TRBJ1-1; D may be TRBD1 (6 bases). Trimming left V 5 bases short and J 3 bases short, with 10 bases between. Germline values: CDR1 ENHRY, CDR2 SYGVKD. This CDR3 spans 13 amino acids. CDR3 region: CAISIGGHTEAFF. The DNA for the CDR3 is TGTGCCATCAGTATAGGGGGGCACACTGAAGCTTTCTTT.

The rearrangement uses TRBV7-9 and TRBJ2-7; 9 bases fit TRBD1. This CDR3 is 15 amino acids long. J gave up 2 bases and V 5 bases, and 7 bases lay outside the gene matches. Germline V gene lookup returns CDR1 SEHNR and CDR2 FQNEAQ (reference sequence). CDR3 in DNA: TGTGCCAGCAGCCTTACCGGGACAGGGCCCTACGAGCAGTACTTC. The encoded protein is CASSLTGTGPYEQYF.